The 5 T cell receptor beta chains reported below all come from one sample, sequenced in a study of T cell changes during pregnancy in multiple sclerosis. Clones were read by immunoSEQ multiplex PCR, and TCRdb kept only the in-frame ones, dropping some. The data contain about 60,000 clones, 90% of them singletons. Source: peripheral blood, taken in the third trimester of pregnancy. These TCRs come from a female donor in good health, enrolled as a control in a pregnancy study.

The chain recombines TRBV7-9 with TRBJ2-5; D is unclear. Germline V gives CDR1 SEHNR, CDR2 FQNEAQ (reference sequence). The ends were cut back, 8 bases at V and 5 bases at J, with 21 bases in the middle. The CDR3 totals 15 residues. The CDR3 coding sequence is TGTGCCAGCTCTCCCCTGAGGCTAGACCTTGAGACCCAGTACTTC. It codes for CASSPLRLDLETQYF.

The chain employs TRBV15 and TRBJ2-7; 7 bases are a match to TRBD2. This CDR3 has 13 amino acids. The germline gives CDR1 LNHNV, CDR2 YYDKDF (reference sequence). After removal of 4 bases from V and 4 bases from J, the junction contained 4 bases not matched to a gene. CDR3 coding DNA: TGTGCCACCAGCAATTCAGCGGGGTACGAGCAGTACTTC. As protein: CATSNSAGYEQYF. Full variable domain (remainder filled in from reference TRBV15 and TRBJ2-7): DAMVIQNPRYQVTQFGKPVTLSCSQTLNHNVMYWYQQKSSQAPKLLFHYYDKDFNNEADTPDNFQSRRPNTSFCFLDIRSPGLGDTAMYLCATSNSAGYEQYFGPGTRLTVT.

This sequence joins TRBV18 and TRBJ1-4, with a weak D call TRBD1 (6 bases). The CDR3 consists of 17 residues. V lost 3 bases and J lost 0, with 14 bases in between. The V gene's germline CDR1 is KGHSH and CDR2 LQKENI. The DNA of the CDR3 is TGTGCCAGCTCACCGGTAGGGGGATACTCAACTAATGAAAAACTGTTTTTT. It yields the protein CASSPVGGYSTNEKLFF.

This chain links TRBV5-1 with TRBJ1-5; D not resolved. CDR3 length: 11 residues. From germline, CDR1 is SGHRS and CDR2 YFSETQ. V gave up 3 bases and J gave up 11 bases, with 9 bases separating them. CDR3 amino acids: CASSSPPAQHF. CDR3 nucleotide sequence: TGCGCCAGCAGCTCCCCCCCGGCCCAGCATTTT. The full variable domain, in which reference TRBV5-1 and TRBJ1-5 provide the parts outside the CDR3, is KAGVTQTPRYLIKTRGQQVTLSCSPISGHRSVSWYQQTPGQGLQFLFEYFSETQRNKGNFPGRFSGRQFSNSRSEMNVSTLELGDSALYLCASSSPPAQHFGDGTRLSIL.

The J gene is TRBJ2-3, the V gene TRBV7-8, with 9 bases lining up with TRBD2. Germline CDR1 and CDR2: SGHVS and FQNEAQ. V lost 1 base and J lost 0; bases outside the gene matches: 2. The CDR3 runs 16 residues. CDR3 amino acids: CASSLGTSVSTDTQYF. CDR3 in DNA: TGTGCCAGCAGCTTAGGGACTAGCGTTAGCACAGATACGCAGTATTTT.